This TCR beta chain is from a study of control samples from healthy donors and cancer patients. TCRdb's table, derived via immunoSEQ multiplex PCR, lists solely in-frame clones and lacks some. Of 150,000 or so clones in the sample, 85% to 90% are singletons; the top ten hold 4.5% to 6%. Germline V gives CDR1 PRHDT, CDR2 FYEKMQ (reference sequence). V was cut by 4 bases and J by 4 bases, with 16 bases left in between. CDR3 length: 15 residues. V is TRBV13 and J is TRBJ1-2; a possible D gene is TRBD1 (6 bases). The sample consisted of blood. This clonotype originated in a woman aged 25-40 years in good health. CDR3 sequence: CASSSRGVDSYGYTF. The CDR3 DNA reads TGTGCCAGCAGCTCGAGAGGGGTGGACAGCTATGGCTACACCTTC.